Sequencing of this T cell receptor beta chain was carried out in a study of blood T cell repertoires in COVID-19. Study as a whole: Acute and convalescent COVID-19 specimens originated in the United States, Italy and Spain. PBMCs, B-cell-depleted T cells, or T cells were the source of the cDNA or gDNA that made up the material.

Per the study methods: Researchers report that nucleated cell counts were estimated from reference gene primer amplification. Some clones are missing from TCRdb's copy, which holds only in-frame ones; the method was immunoSEQ multiplex PCR. V and J calls and clone size are those listed in that table; D and trimming were worked out from the DNA. The sample records 240,000 or so clones, 75% to 90% being singletons. All exposed participants met a person with COVID-19 within 2 weeks before entering the study. This clone was seen only once. The CDR3 extends over 18 amino acids. CDR1 and CDR2 (germline): MNHEY, SVGEGT. J lost 3 bases, V lost 3 bases, and 17 bases had no gene match.

The sequenced material came from PBMCs or T cells enriched from blood (not recorded which). This clonotype was sampled from a man aged 50 to 59 who had been exposed to COVID-19. The gene calls are TRBV6-2 or TRBV6-3 and TRBJ2-7, with TRBD2 identical over 7 bases. As DNA, the CDR3 is TGTGCCAGCAGTTATTCCGTCGGTGCTAGCGGAGCCCTCTACGAGCAGTACGTC. Its protein product is CASSYSVGASGALYEQYV.